This T cell receptor beta chain appears in the sequencing data of a study of Ad26.COV2.S vaccination and SARS-CoV-2 variants (dated by TCRdb to about 2021). Regarding the complete study: Donors in the vaccine arm were drawn from COV1001, a phase I-IIa trial of Ad26.COV2.S in healthy adults that was multicentre, randomized, double-blind and placebo-controlled. Investigators did not know the trial group allocation while performing experiments and assessing outcomes. Ad26.COV2.S was administered intramuscularly at 5 x 10^10 or 1 x 10^11 viral particles, either as a single shot or as two shots given 56 days apart. Participants in the trial were split at random into five groups of five each, receiving low-dose or high-dose Ad26.COV2.S once or twice, or else placebo on both occasions. TCRbeta repertoire sequencing was used to assess the specificity and breadth of SARS-CoV-2-reactive T cell receptors after Ad26.COV2.S vaccination. The TCR-sequenced set comprised approximately 32 samples: around 20 Ad26.COV2.S vaccine recipients, 5 placebo recipients and 8 SARS-CoV-2 convalescent individuals. The full study reports these points: Higher spike-specific TCR breadth was observed in Ad26.COV2.S recipients than in placebo recipients (P = 0.0014). The authors noted that total T cell responses may have been underestimated by the TCR breadth and depth analyses. The study was not powered to compare responses between vaccine doses or regimens. After vaccination, substantial breadth of spike-specific CD8+ and CD4+ T cell responses was reported. Comparable non-spike TCR breadth was observed between vaccine and placebo recipients, consistent with only spike being contained in the vaccine.

Worth noting for this clone: The specificity of this receptor is unknown. No clone much larger than this one lies a single base away; base qualities are absent.

The meaning of the sample's treatment or condition label: roughly 18 received Ad26.COV2.S at low or high dose, single or two shots; five or six received placebo; per-sample allocation not given. For vaccine and placebo recipients, repertoires were sequenced using samples collected on day 63 after the first injection. Cohort 1b enrolled about two dozen adults aged 18-55 years at a single site in Boston, USA, between 29 July and 7 August 2020. Ad26.COV2.S consisted of a replication-incompetent adenovirus type 26 vector by which a prefusion-stabilized SARS-CoV-2 spike protein from the original Wuhan strain was expressed. The immunoSEQ Assay was the method used to sequence TCRbeta CDR3 regions. After extraction, genomic DNA underwent amplification by bias-controlled multiplex PCR, followed by high-throughput sequencing. In the authors' own workflow: To quantify the absolute abundance of every unique TCRbeta CDR3 region, sequences were collapsed and filtered. T cell fraction was estimated by normalizing TCRbeta template counts to usable DNA, which was measured by amplifying reference genes present in all nucleated cells. Repertoire TCRs were annotated as SARS-CoV-2-specific by exact matching of V gene, CDR3 amino acid sequence and J gene to a known reactive TCR set. The reference SARS-CoV-2 TCR set came from MIRA and was filtered for enrichment in COVID-19-positive ImmuneCODE repertoires, removing public or cross-reactive TCRs. Based on the MIRA antigens, annotated TCRs were further analysed at the level of specific ORF or position within ORF. Breadth was defined as the number of annotated unique rearrangements divided by the total number of unique productive rearrangements, and depth was defined as the summed frequency of the annotated unique rearrangements. Group comparisons of TCR breadth used two-sided Wilcoxon rank-sum tests. The immuneACCESS repertoire file appears here via TCRdb, limited to in-frame rearrangements. These files lack a portion of the clones; in checked studies, under half of the deficit traces to unresolved V genes, and the cause of the others is not known. V and J calls and clone size are given by that table; D and trimming were obtained from the DNA. For this sample the table gives under 500,000 clones, of which roughly 90% were detected only once. 1.5% to 2% of the sample is taken by the ten largest.

The source is a person between 18 and 65 years old who received the Ad26.COV2.S COVID-19 vaccine or a placebo. Sequenced material: peripheral blood, taken in a trial of Ad26.COV2.S vaccine versus placebo.

The DNA is TGTGCCAGCAGCTTAACGGGGGGCCCCGGCCCCGGCACCATATATTTT. It specifies CASSLTGGPGPGTIYF. The V and J segments used are TRBV7-8 and TRBJ1-3; the D gene is perhaps TRBD1, from 6 matching bases. The CDR3 has 16 amino acids, counting the end cysteine and phenylalanine. Kept here is only the CDR3 DNA, which spans 48 bases and is read in frame from base 1. The trim is 2 bases for V and 9 bases for J, with a gap of 20 bases between the germline ends. According to the germline V gene, CDR1 reads SGHVS and CDR2 reads FQNEAQ.